The 25 T cell receptor beta chains reported below all come from one sample, sequenced in a study of cytomegalovirus exposure and HLA in healthy donors. The primer mix had 60 Vbeta and 13 Jbeta primers. The assay was immunoSEQ multiplex PCR, and TCRdb's table has in-frame clones only and misses some. The sample has about 190,000 clones; 65% to 75% are singletons. The sequenced material came from PBMCs. The receptors shown here come from a man aged 25 to 40 in good health and CMV-seropositive.

The V call is TRBV4-3, the J call TRBJ2-5; TRBD2 matches at 10 bases. The ends lost 2 bases at V and 4 bases at J; junction bases unmatched: 1. CDR3 size: 14 residues. CDR1 is LGHNA, CDR2 YSLEER, per germline. The CDR3 is CASSQRLAGETQYF. The DNA for the CDR3 is TGCGCCAGCAGCCAAAGACTAGCGGGAGAGACCCAGTACTTC.

V and J are TRBV19 and TRBJ2-1; TRBD2 matches at 9 bases. V lost 5 bases and J lost 7; bases outside the gene matches: 9. The CDR3 totals 15 residues. CDR1 is LNHDA, CDR2 SQIVND, per germline (reference sequence). The CDR3 DNA follows: TGTGCCAGTAGTCCTAGCGGGACCGCCTCAAATGAGCAGTTCTTC. Translation: CASSPSGTASNEQFF. Looking up the rest from reference TRBV19 and TRBJ2-1 gives the full variable domain: DGGITQSPKYLFRKEGQNVTLSCEQNLNHDAMYWYRQDPGQGLRLIYYSQIVNDFQKGDIAEGYSVSREKKESFPLTVTSAQKNPTAFYLCASSPSGTASNEQFFGPGTRLTVL.

This rearrangement joins TRBV4-3 to TRBJ2-7; 10 bases line up with TRBD2. The CDR3 loop spans 20 amino acids. Germline values: CDR1 LGHNA, CDR2 YSLEER. V lost 0 bases and J lost 3; bases outside the gene matches: 17. CDR3 DNA sequence: TGCGCCAGCAGCCAAGATGTCTCCACTAGCGGGGAAGCAGGCAGCTACGAGCAGTACTTC. Translation gives CASSQDVSTSGEAGSYEQYF.

The chain couples TRBV14 to TRBJ2-7, with TRBD2 as a possible D gene (5 bases). Trimming cost V 4 bases and J 2 bases, with 9 bases left between them. The germline V gene has CDR1 SGHDN and CDR2 FVKESK. The CDR3 sequence is 13 residues long. The CDR3 coding sequence is TGTGCCAGCAGCCCATGGACTGCCTACGAGCAGTACTTC. The encoded protein is CASSPWTAYEQYF.

On this clone itself: Different DNA sequences within this sample yield the same CDR3. The rearrangement uses TRBV5-1 and TRBJ2-7, with a possible D match to TRBD1 (6 bases). This CDR3 has 14 residues. The germline V gene encodes CDR1 SGHRS and CDR2 YFSETQ. The germline V and J ends were trimmed by 7 bases and 0 bases, with 14 bases remaining between them. CDR3 coding DNA: TGCGCCAGCTCCCCCGGGACATCCTCCTACGAGCAGTACTTC. Amino acid sequence: CASSPGTSSYEQYF.

The rearrangement links TRBV2 to TRBJ1-1; TRBD1 matches at 7 bases. V was clipped by 7 bases and J by 1 base; unmatched bases: 6. Germline CDR1 and CDR2: SNHLY and FYNNEI. The CDR3 has 14 amino acids. CDR3 amino acids: CASTLGQPNTEAFF. CDR3 bases: TGTGCCAGCACCTTGGGACAGCCGAACACTGAAGCTTTCTTT.

This clone was counted once. The CDR3 here is CASSIVRQEAYEQYF. The CDR3, as DNA: TGTGCCAGTAGTATAGTGAGACAGGAAGCCTACGAGCAGTACTTC. The chain carries TRBV19 and TRBJ2-7; D may be TRBD1 (6 bases). With 1 base removed from V and 2 bases from J, the gap between germline ends came to 12 bases. This CDR3 is built from 15 residues. CDR1 is LNHDA, CDR2 SQIVND, per germline (reference sequence).

This rearrangement joins TRBV4-1 to TRBJ2-5; a weak D match, TRBD1 (5 bases). V lost 1 base and J 5 bases, leaving 17 bases between the germline ends. The CDR3 has 16 residues. Germline V gene data show CDR1 as MGHRA and CDR2 as YSYEKL. The CDR3 is CASSQGLAGKGETQYF. In DNA form, the CDR3 reads TGCGCCAGCAGCCAAGGGCTGGCAGGGAAGGGGGAGACCCAGTACTTC.

As to this clone: At the DNA level, this CDR3 is encoded by other sequences in the same sample as well. The chain employs TRBV29-1 and TRBJ2-1, with 10 bases fitting TRBD2. CDR1 and CDR2 (germline): SQVTM, ANQGSEA. The ends lost 5 bases at V and 7 bases at J; junction bases unmatched: 5. The CDR3 covers 13 residues. This CDR3 reads CSVRLAGVNEQFF. The CDR3 DNA reads TGCAGCGTTCGGCTAGCGGGAGTTAATGAGCAGTTCTTC.

The chain has TRBV7-9 and TRBJ1-1; D possibly corresponds to TRBD1 (5 bases). The V and J ends lost 5 bases and 7 bases respectively, with 8 bases between them. This CDR3 spans 11 amino acids. Germline-derived CDR1 and CDR2 are SEHNR and FQNEAQ (reference sequence). The CDR3 DNA reads as TGTGCCAGCAGCCACGACAGTGAAGCTTTCTTT. This gives the protein CASSHDSEAFF.

The chain employs TRBV4-3 and TRBJ2-5; TRBD1 might be the D (5 bases). The J call may be incorrect, as the DNA end agrees better with TRBJ2-7. The length of the CDR3 is 15 residues. The germline CDR1 and CDR2 sequences are LGHNA and YSLEER. CDR3: CASSRPRQSSYEQYF. DNA for the CDR3: TGCGCCAGCAGCCGACCGAGACAGAGCTCCTACGAGCAGTACTTC.

This clone was seen a few times. This chain connects TRBV4-1 to TRBJ1-2, with 8 bases aligning to TRBD1. Trimming at V came to 0 bases and at J to 6 bases, leaving 6 bases not matched to a gene. The CDR3 length is 15 residues. The germline V gene encodes CDR1 MGHRA and CDR2 YSYEKL. The CDR3 sequence is CASSQERTGLDGYTF. The CDR3 DNA follows: TGCGCCAGCAGCCAAGAAAGGACAGGGCTGGATGGCTACACCTTC.

The chain carries TRBV27 and TRBJ2-7, with D possibly TRBD1 on 6 matching bases. The CDR3 has 14 amino acids. Trimming took 5 bases from V and 0 from J, leaving 11 bases between them. Germline-derived CDR1 and CDR2 are MNHEY and SMNVEV (reference sequence). The CDR3 here is CASSRQVSSYEQYF. In DNA, the CDR3 is TGTGCCAGCAGTAGACAGGTGTCCTCCTACGAGCAGTACTTC.

The genes are TRBV5-4 and TRBJ2-7, with 12 bases fitting TRBD2. With V trimmed by 4 bases and J by 2 bases, 7 bases remained unmatched. The CDR3 is 16 residues long. Germline V gene data show CDR1 as SGHNT and CDR2 as YYREEE (reference sequence). CDR3 DNA sequence: TGTGCCAGCAGCACGCGACTAGCGGGAGCTGCCTACGAGCAGTACTTC. The encoded protein is CASSTRLAGAAYEQYF.

The chain is built from TRBV30 and TRBJ2-2, with 9 bases that match TRBD1. The germline CDR1 and CDR2 sequences are GTSNPN and SVGIG (reference sequence). The CDR3 is 18 amino acids. With 0 bases clipped from V and 5 bases from J, the junction kept 13 bases outside the gene matches. CDR3 DNA: TGTGCCTGGAGTGTATGGTTCACAGGGGGCATGAGGACCGGGGAGCTGTTTTTT. Its translation: CAWSVWFTGGMRTGELFF.

This rearrangement joins TRBV7-3 to TRBJ2-1, with 10 bases lining up with TRBD2. CDR1 and CDR2 (germline): SGHTA, FQGTGA. The CDR3 has 14 residues. V trimming: 3 bases; J trimming: 5 bases; junction bases outside the gene matches: 1. CDR3 DNA: TGTGCCAGCAGCTTCACTAGCGGGAACAATGAGCAGTTCTTC. Its translation is CASSFTSGNNEQFF.

CDR3 bases: TGTGCCAGCATCCTAGACAGGGTCCCAGATACGCAGTATTTT. Translating it yields CASILDRVPDTQYF. The rearrangement uses TRBV2 and TRBJ2-3, with 7 bases lining up with TRBD1. Germline V gives CDR1 SNHLY, CDR2 FYNNEI. The length of the CDR3 is 14 residues. V was clipped by 7 bases and J by 4 bases; unmatched bases: 8.

For this clone: The junction departs from germline at one end; a sequencing error may be responsible. The V call is TRBV29-1, the J call TRBJ2-7; 8 bases align to TRBD1. The CDR3 covers 13 residues. Germline-derived CDR1 and CDR2 are SQVTM and ANQGSEA. The CDR3 sequence is CSFDATGDGEQYF. In DNA, the CDR3 is TGCAGCTTTGACGCGACAGGGGACGGCGAGCAGTACTTC.

This clone was observed a handful of times. V and J are TRBV7-9 and TRBJ2-2, with D maybe TRBD1 (5 bases). The CDR3 spans 15 residues. Germline V lookup: CDR1 SEHNR, CDR2 FQNEAQ (reference sequence). The V gene lost 5 bases and the J gene lost 7 bases, with 17 bases spanning the gap. The CDR3 protein is CASSPRVGDHGELFF. CDR3 DNA sequence: TGTGCCAGCAGCCCCAGGGTTGGGGATCACGGGGAGCTGTTTTTT.

The chain couples TRBV10-3 to TRBJ2-7, with TRBD2 matching 12 bases. This CDR3 region has 14 residues. Trimming removed 6 bases from V and 4 bases from J; junction bases left unmatched: 4. Looked up from germline, CDR1 is ENHRY and CDR2 is SYGVKD. The CDR3 coding sequence is TGTGCCATCAGAACTAGCGGGGGGACTTACGAGCAGTACTTC. Translating it yields CAIRTSGGTYEQYF.

The V gene is TRBV21-1, the J gene TRBJ2-5; TRBD1 is taken as the D call from the table, unchecked against the DNA. TRBV21-1 is marked as a pseudogene. CDR3 size: 13 residues. CDR3 DNA: TGTGCCAGGGGCCCGCAGGGGCAGGAGACCCAGTACTTC. This encodes CARGPQGQETQYF.

This clone was seen only once. The chain uses TRBV4-2 and TRBJ2-5; tentative D call: TRBD2 (7 bases). Deletions cut 1 base from V and 5 bases from J, with 17 bases between. This CDR3 is built from 16 residues. Germline CDR1 is LGHNA and CDR2 is YNFKEQ. The CDR3 here is CASSQVGLGGLETQYF. CDR3 nucleotide sequence: TGTGCCAGCAGCCAAGTCGGACTAGGGGGGTTGGAGACCCAGTACTTC.

The chain joins TRBV28 to TRBJ2-1, with D unclear. CDR1 is MDHEN and CDR2 is SYDVKM in the germline V gene. The CDR3 runs 15 residues. V gave up 3 bases and J gave up 0 bases, with 9 bases separating them. The CDR3 DNA reads TGTGCCAGCAGTTTTTATGGGCGCTCCTACAATGAGCAGTTCTTC. The encoded protein is CASSFYGRSYNEQFF.

This clone has just a few counts. The junction departs from germline at one end; a sequencing error may be responsible. Other nucleotide sequences from this sample produce the same CDR3. The rearrangement links TRBV6-6 to TRBJ1-1; no definite D call. The length of the CDR3 is 15 residues. Germline-derived CDR1 and CDR2 are MNHNY and SVGAGI (reference sequence). This CDR3 is CASSYSREGRTEAFF. In DNA, the CDR3 is TGTGCCAGCAGTTACTCGAGGGAAGGGCGAACTGAGGCTTTCTTT.

This clone was recorded only once. V and J are TRBV29-1 and TRBJ2-5, with TRBD1 matching 7 bases. Germline V gene lookup returns CDR1 SQVTM and CDR2 ANQGSEA. The V segment lost 6 bases and the J segment 3 bases; nucleotides outside the gene matches: 4. The CDR3 spans 12 residues. As DNA, the CDR3 is TGCAGCGTATCCGGGACAGAAGAGACCCAGTACTTC. Amino acids: CSVSGTEETQYF.